The sequence of this T cell receptor (beta chain) was determined in a study of blood T cell repertoires in COVID-19. Study context: Donors in the United States, Italy and Spain gave samples during acute or convalescent COVID-19. PBMCs, B-cell-depleted T cells, or T cells provided the cDNA or gDNA that made up the material.

The germline V gene encodes CDR1 SGHDT and CDR2 YYEEEE. The V end was cut by 6 bases, the J end by 5 bases, with 18 bases between. This CDR3 region has 15 residues. In terms of age and location, participants ranged from roughly 18 to 95 years and lived in approximately 26 US areas. Authors' data handling: By means of reference gene primer amplification, nucleated cell counts were estimated. Profiling relied on immunoSEQ multiplex PCR, and the TCRdb table lists in-frame clones only, not all of them. The DNA gave D and trimming, while V, J and clone size come from that table. The repertoire holds under 350,000 clones, with around nine tenths as singletons.

This chain connects TRBV5-6 to TRBJ2-1; maybe TRBD2 (6 bases). This receptor was obtained from a woman between 35 and 50 years old who had recovered from COVID-19. The specimen was PBMCs or T cells enriched from blood (not recorded which). The CDR3 DNA reads as TGTGCCAGCAACCGGAGGGTAGCTTTCGACAATGAGCAGTTCTTC. Protein sequence: CASNRRVAFDNEQFF.